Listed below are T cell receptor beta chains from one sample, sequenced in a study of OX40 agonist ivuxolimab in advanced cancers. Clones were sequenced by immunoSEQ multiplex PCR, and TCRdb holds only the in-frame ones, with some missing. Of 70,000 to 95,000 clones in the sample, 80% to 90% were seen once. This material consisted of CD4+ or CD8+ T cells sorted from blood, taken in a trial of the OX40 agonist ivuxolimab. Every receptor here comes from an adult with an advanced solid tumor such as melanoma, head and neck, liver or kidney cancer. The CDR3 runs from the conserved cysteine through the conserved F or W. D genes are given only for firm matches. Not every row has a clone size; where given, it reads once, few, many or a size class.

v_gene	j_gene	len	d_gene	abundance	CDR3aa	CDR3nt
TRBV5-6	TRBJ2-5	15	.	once	CASSSVMWGGETQYF	TGTGCCAGCAGTTCGGTGATGTGGGGCGGGGAGACCCAGTACTTC
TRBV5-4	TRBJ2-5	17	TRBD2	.	CASSNPTSGGARETQYF	TGTGCCAGCAGCAATCCGACTAGCGGGGGGGCTAGGGAGACCCAGTACTTC
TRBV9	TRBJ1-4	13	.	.	CASSVNSDEKLFF	TGTGCCAGCAGCGTCAATTCGGATGAAAAACTGTTTTTT
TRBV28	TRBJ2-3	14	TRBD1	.	CASRLDREADTQYF	TGTGCCAGCAGACTGGACAGGGAAGCAGATACGCAGTATTTT
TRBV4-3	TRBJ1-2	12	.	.	CASSRGGNGYTF	TGCGCCAGCAGCCGTGGGGGGAATGGCTACACCTTC
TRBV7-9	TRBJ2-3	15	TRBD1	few	CASSLDRGPGDTQYF	TGTGCCAGCAGCTTGGACAGGGGGCCGGGAGATACGCAGTATTTT
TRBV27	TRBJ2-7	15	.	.	CASTHIATGLYEQYF	TGTGCCAGCACCCACATCGCGACGGGACTGTACGAGCAGTACTTC
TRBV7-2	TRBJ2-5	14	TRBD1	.	CASSVRDRGETQYF	TGTGCCAGCAGCGTTCGGGACAGGGGAGAGACCCAGTACTTC
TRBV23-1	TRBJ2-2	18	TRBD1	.	CASSARDRGRVNTGELFF	TGCGCCAGCAGTGCGAGGGACAGGGGGCGAGTGAACACCGGGGAGCTGTTTTTT
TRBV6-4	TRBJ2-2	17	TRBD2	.	CASSAGRGANRTGELFF	TGTGCCAGCAGTGCTGGGCGGGGGGCCAATCGCACCGGGGAGCTGTTTTTT
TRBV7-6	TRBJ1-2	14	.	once	CASSPPGGGYGYTF	TGTGCCAGCAGCCCCCCCGGGGGGGGGTATGGCTACACCTTC
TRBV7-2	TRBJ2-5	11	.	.	CASSDQETQYF	TGTGCCAGCAGCGATCAAGAGACCCAGTACTTC
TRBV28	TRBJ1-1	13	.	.	CASSRTGYTEAFF	TGTGCCAGCAGTCGGACCGGTTACACTGAAGCTTTCTTT
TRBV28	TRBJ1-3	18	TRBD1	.	CASTLARDRFTSGNTIYF	TGTGCCAGCACCTTGGCCCGGGACAGGTTTACTTCTGGAAACACCATATATTTT
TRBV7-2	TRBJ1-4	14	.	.	CASSLAPGNEKLFF	TGTGCCAGCAGCTTAGCGCCCGGTAATGAAAAACTGTTTTTT
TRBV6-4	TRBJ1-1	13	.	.	CASSVGSGTEAFF	TGTGCCAGCAGTGTTGGGTCGGGCACTGAAGCTTTCTTT
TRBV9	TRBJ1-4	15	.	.	CASSVEGRGDEKLFF	TGTGCCAGCAGCGTAGAGGGCAGGGGAGACGAAAAACTGTTTTTT
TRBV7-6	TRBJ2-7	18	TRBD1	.	CASSSRLHRDRENYEQYF	TGTGCCAGCAGCTCCAGACTCCACCGGGACAGGGAAAACTACGAGCAGTACTTC
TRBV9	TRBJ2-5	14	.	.	CASSVAPLQETQYF	TGTGCCAGCAGCGTAGCACCCCTCCAAGAGACCCAGTACTTC
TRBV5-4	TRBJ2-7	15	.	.	CASSDGRVNSYGQYF	TGTGCCAGCAGTGACGGTAGGGTAAACTCCTACGGGCAGTACTTC